These T cell receptor beta chains were read from a single sample in a study of the immune and genomic landscape of osteosarcoma. The data were produced by immunoSEQ multiplex PCR, yet TCRdb's version contains in-frame clones alone and is incomplete. This table has about 800 clones, 67% appearing once. The specimen sequenced was primary tumor tissue from the humerus. The receptors come from a woman in her 70s with osteosarcoma. CDR3s include the opening cysteine and the closing phenylalanine or tryptophan.

V gene	J gene	CDR3 protein
TRBV6-5	TRBJ1-2	CASSPPTGGKNGYTF
TRBV5-1	TRBJ2-7	CASSGRDSYEQYF
TRBV12-5	TRBJ2-3	CASGPFRTGFGTDTQYF
TRBV20-1	TRBJ1-2	CSARGDYGYTF
TRBV21-1	TRBJ1-1	CASSKDSSGLGPEAFF
TRBV7-2	TRBJ1-6	CASSFGQENSPLHF
TRBV20-1	TRBJ1-1	CSASFGEAFF
TRBV19	TRBJ1-5	CASSIRRLKQPQHF
TRBV6-1	TRBJ1-5	CASSERQGQPQHF
TRBV5-1	TRBJ1-2	CATRPRGPYGYTF
TRBV7-9	TRBJ2-3	CASSSSGGRTDTQYF
TRBV30	TRBJ2-2	CAWATGTGAGELFF
TRBV19	TRBJ1-1	CASSTGASAPEAFF
TRBV7-2	TRBJ2-7	CASSLVADARREQYF
TRBV9	TRBJ1-2	CASSEGGDRVNSGYTF
TRBV27	TRBJ2-2	CASSLYLVETGGELFF
TRBV19	TRBJ1-1	CASEDRVNTEAFF
TRBV29-1	TRBJ2-7	CSAVTGSFYEQYF
TRBV5-1	TRBJ1-1	CASSQGQEMNTEAFF
TRBV19	TRBJ2-5	CASSTNSGGPRETQYF
TRBV5-4	TRBJ2-7	CASSPGPVRYEQYF
TRBV4-1	TRBJ2-3	CASSPVKERGAGTQYF
TRBV2	TRBJ2-1	CASSGPGQDHNEQFF